These 25 T cell receptor beta chains were all obtained from the same sample, sequenced in a study of T cell repertoires in cytomegalovirus infection. MiXCR, run by TCRdb on the reads, gives a single entry per CDR3 protein. The sample lists some 940,000 distinct CDR3 sequences; 30% to 40% were seen once. These receptors have no identified antigens. Source: cultured CD8+ T cells from PBMCs, taken from culture after CMV antigen stimulation. These receptors were taken from a human donor in good health (CMV status not recorded). Some clones in this sample may be carry-over from other donors' samples.

V and J are TRBV2 and TRBJ1-6, with D maybe TRBD1 (6 bases). Germline assignment: CDR1 SNHLY and CDR2 FYNNEI. V shed 4 bases and J shed 8 bases, with 18 bases lying between them. This CDR3 is built from 16 residues. This chain's CDR3 is CASSVTHAAGDSPLHF. The DNA for the CDR3 is TGTGCCAGCAGTGTCACCCACGCCGCAGGGGATTCACCCCTCCACTTT.

This clonotype was recorded a few times. The chain combines TRBV4-1 with TRBJ1-6, with 8 bases that match TRBD1. CDR3 length equals 17 residues. The germline V gene has CDR1 MGHRA and CDR2 YSYEKL. With 1 base clipped from V and 9 bases from J, the junction kept 11 bases outside the gene matches. Here the CDR3 DNA reads TGCGCCAGCAGCCAAGTGCAGGGGGCTCTTGAAGGTTCACCCCTCCACTTT. This encodes CASSQVQGALEGSPLHF.

This clonotype was picked up a small number of times. The CDR3 sequence is CASPSGREVTGAYEQYF. CDR3 nucleotide sequence: TGTGCCAGCCCCTCGGGCAGGGAAGTTACAGGGGCCTACGAGCAGTACTTC. This sequence joins TRBV2 and TRBJ2-7; 7 bases align to TRBD1. This CDR3 is built from 17 residues. In germline, CDR1 is SNHLY, CDR2 FYNNEI. V gave up 8 bases and J gave up 2 bases; unmatched junction bases: 18.

This chain uses TRBV9 with TRBJ1-2, with D perhaps matching TRBD1 (6 bases). Germline CDR1 is SGDLS and CDR2 is YYNGEE. Deletions cut 0 bases from V and 7 bases from J, with 16 bases between. CDR3 length: 15 amino acids. The CDR3 DNA reads as TGTGCCAGCAGCGTAGGATTCAGGGGAAGTGCTGGCTACACCTTC. This codes for CASSVGFRGSAGYTF.

This clonotype occurred a few times. The rearrangement joins TRBV7-9 to TRBJ2-1, with TRBD1 identical over 10 bases. Germline loops: CDR1 SEHNR, CDR2 FQNEAQ (reference sequence). V gave up 8 bases and J gave up 1 base; unmatched junction bases: 8. The CDR3 covers 16 residues. CDR3 region: CASAIMGQGSYNEQFF. CDR3 DNA: TGTGCCAGCGCCATAATGGGACAGGGGTCCTACAATGAGCAGTTCTTC.

This clonotype occurred many times. CDR3 DNA sequence: TGTGCCAGCAGCCCGGGACTTTACTACGAGCAGTACTTC. Protein product: CASSPGLYYEQYF. The rearrangement links TRBV7-9 to TRBJ2-7; D might be TRBD2 (6 bases). CDR3 length: 13 amino acids. Trimming removed 5 bases from V and 3 bases from J, with 11 bases in between. Germline V gene lookup returns CDR1 SEHNR and CDR2 FQNEAQ (reference sequence).

This clonotype occurred a few times. V gene TRBV12-3 or TRBV12-4 combines with J gene TRBJ1-4; 7 bases are shared with TRBD1. Trimming at V came to 2 bases and at J to 4 bases, leaving 7 bases not matched to a gene. The CDR3 contains 16 residues. The CDR3 DNA is TGTGCCAGCAGTTTACCTAACAGGGGTGTTAATGAAAAACTGTTTTTT. This translates into CASSLPNRGVNEKLFF.

This rearrangement joins TRBV27 to TRBJ1-5, with unresolved D. The CDR3 runs 13 residues. Germline lookup yields CDR1 MNHEY and CDR2 SMNVEV (reference sequence). V lost 0 bases to trimming and J lost 6 bases, with 6 bases between them. CDR3 amino acids: CASSLSRTQPQHF. DNA for the CDR3: TGTGCCAGCAGTTTATCGCGGACTCAGCCCCAGCATTTT.

J is TRBJ1-6 and V is TRBV27; 11 positions agree with TRBD1. Looked up from germline, CDR1 is MNHEY and CDR2 is SMNVEV (reference sequence). The CDR3 sequence is 15 residues long. After removal of 5 bases from V and 10 bases from J, the junction contained 7 bases not matched to a gene. This chain's CDR3 is CASSPPGTGGSPLHF. CDR3 coding DNA: TGTGCCAGCAGTCCCCCCGGGACAGGGGGATCACCCCTCCACTTT.

Concerning this clonotype itself: Its ends do not fully match the called genes, so a read error is possible. The CDR3 sequence is CASSLEGVPGTQYF. The CDR3 bases are TGTGCCAGCAGCTTGGAAGGGGTGCCCGGGACCCAGTACTTC. This rearrangement joins TRBV5-3 to TRBJ2-5; tentatively, D is TRBD1 (5 bases). Being an ORF, TRBV5-3 has a function that is uncertain. The CDR3 totals 14 residues.

The chain recombines TRBV20-1 with TRBJ2-5; 8 positions match TRBD1. The germline CDR1 and CDR2 sequences are DFQATT and SNEGSKA (reference sequence). Unmatched junction bases numbered 6, after V lost 1 base and J lost 2 bases. CDR3 length: 15 amino acids. In DNA, the CDR3 is TGCAGTGCTAGAGTTCAGGGGGCTTCTCAAGAGACCCAGTACTTC. This sequence encodes CSARVQGASQETQYF.

The V call is TRBV4-3, the J call TRBJ2-1; either TRBD1 or TRBD2 may supply D (5 bases each). The CDR3 totals 17 residues. Germline values: CDR1 LGHNA, CDR2 YSLEER. The V and J ends lost 1 base and 0 bases respectively, with 13 bases between them. CDR3 residues: CASSQALSGGSYNEQFF. CDR3 nucleotides: TGCGCCAGCAGCCAAGCTCTTAGTGGGGGCTCCTACAATGAGCAGTTCTTC.

The chain recombines TRBV14 with TRBJ1-2; perhaps TRBD1 as D (5 bases). Trimming removed 0 bases from V and 0 bases from J, with 17 bases in between. The CDR3 is 18 residues long. Germline CDR1 SGHDN, CDR2 FVKESK. CDR3 DNA sequence: TGTGCCAGCAGCCAAGATCGGCGTGCAGGGCCGGCTAACTATGGCTACACCTTC. Encoded protein: CASSQDRRAGPANYGYTF.

The rearrangement links TRBV7-9 to TRBJ2-2; D perhaps matches TRBD2 (5 bases). CDR3 length: 15 residues. V was cut by 5 bases and J by 1 base, with 11 bases left in between. Germline lookup yields CDR1 SEHNR and CDR2 FQNEAQ (reference sequence). The chain's CDR3 is CASSPRRGNTGELFF. The DNA of the CDR3 is TGTGCCAGCAGCCCCCGTCGGGGGAACACCGGGGAGCTGTTTTTT.

This clonotype was seen at least ten times. The V and J genes are TRBV7-9 and TRBJ2-7; D may be TRBD1 (6 bases). CDR1 SEHNR and CDR2 FQNEAQ come from the germline V gene (reference sequence). Deletions cut 5 bases from V and 3 bases from J, with 11 bases between. The CDR3 is 13 residues long. In nucleotides, the CDR3 is TGTGCCAGCAGCAGGACAGAAGACTACGAGCAGTACTTC. It is translated as CASSRTEDYEQYF.

This clonotype was counted a single time. This could be a read error, since a much larger clone is one nucleotide away. J is TRBJ1-1 and V is TRBV7-6, with 8 bases that match TRBD1. Per germline, CDR1 SGHVS and CDR2 FNYEAQ. The J segment lost 1 base and the V segment lost 6 bases, leaving 7 bases of the junction unmatched. This CDR3 spans 15 amino acids. CDR3 protein: CASSETGATNTEAFF. In nucleotides, the CDR3 is TGTGCCAGCAGTGAGACAGGGGCCACGAACACTGAAGCTTTCTTT.

This clonotype appeared many times. The chain carries TRBV19 and TRBJ1-1; 9 bases are a match to TRBD1. The germline V gene encodes CDR1 LNHDA and CDR2 SQIVND (reference sequence). CDR3 size: 15 residues. The V gene end was trimmed by 10 bases and the J gene end by 3 bases; junction bases not matched to a gene: 12. The CDR3 nucleotides are TGTGCCACCAGCCCGGACAGGGGATCGTACACTGAAGCTTTCTTT. This encodes CATSPDRGSYTEAFF.

This clonotype was seen a handful of times. In DNA, the CDR3 is TGTGCCAGCACCCAAATAGTGGTTGAAGGAGCTTTCTTT. Translated: CASTQIVVEGAFF. This chain links TRBV9 with TRBJ1-1; D uncertain. V was clipped by 6 bases and J by 10 bases, with 19 bases between them. This CDR3 has 13 amino acids. Germline lookup yields CDR1 SGDLS and CDR2 YYNGEE.

The CDR3 DNA is TGTGCCAGCAGTACCGGGCTGGGTTATGGCTACACCTTC. It specifies CASSTGLGYGYTF. The chain uses TRBV6-2 or TRBV6-3 and TRBJ1-2; D is undetermined. Germline V CDR1 and CDR2: MNHEY, SVGEGT. V shed 5 bases and J shed 5 bases, with 12 bases lying between them. The CDR3 has 13 residues.

This clonotype was observed a few times. V gene TRBV7-6 combines with J gene TRBJ1-5; possibly TRBD1 for D (5 bases). In germline, CDR1 is SGHVS, CDR2 FNYEAQ. The ends were cut back, 5 bases at V and 5 bases at J, with 16 bases in the middle. This CDR3 has 15 residues. CDR3 loop: CASSPSWGGYQPQHF. The DNA for the CDR3 is TGTGCCAGCAGCCCTAGCTGGGGGGGTTATCAGCCCCAGCATTTT.

This clonotype was recorded a few times. V gene TRBV10-3 combines with J gene TRBJ1-3; D call uncertain. CDR3 size: 13 residues. V was clipped by 0 bases and J by 5 bases, with 5 bases between them. Germline V gene lookup returns CDR1 ENHRY and CDR2 SYGVKD. CDR3 amino acids: CAISESGRNTIYF. The CDR3, as DNA: TGTGCCATCAGTGAGTCTGGCAGAAACACCATATATTTT.

This clonotype was counted a few times. The gene calls are TRBV7-6 and TRBJ2-1; D might be TRBD1 or TRBD2, each matching 7 bases. CDR1 and CDR2 from the germline V gene are SGHVS and FNYEAQ. The CDR3 sequence is 15 residues long. Trimming left V 5 bases short and J 4 bases short, with 15 bases between. The DNA of the CDR3 is TGTGCCAGCAGCCCAGGGGGGGACGGTTACAATGAGCAGTTCTTC. This translates into CASSPGGDGYNEQFF.

V gene TRBV10-2 combines with J gene TRBJ2-5; the match to TRBD2 covers 14 bases. In germline, CDR1 is WSHSY, CDR2 SAAADI. The CDR3 is made up of 18 amino acids. Trimming at V came to 3 bases and at J to 9 bases, leaving 15 bases not matched to a gene. CDR3 in amino acids: CASSESGTSGGPSGAQYF. Written as DNA, the CDR3 is TGCGCCAGCAGTGAATCAGGGACTAGCGGGGGCCCCTCGGGTGCCCAGTACTTC.

V gene TRBV7-9 combines with J gene TRBJ2-1; D may be TRBD1 or TRBD2 (6 bases each). This CDR3 region has 14 residues. Germline V gene data show CDR1 as SEHNR and CDR2 as FQNEAQ (reference sequence). The V end lost 11 bases, the J end lost 2 bases, and 16 bases lay between the germline ends. The CDR3: CAGEEGDTYNEQFF. The DNA of the CDR3 is TGTGCCGGAGAGGAGGGGGACACCTACAATGAGCAGTTCTTC.

In this sample, this clonotype turned up a few times. This may stem from a read error, because a much larger clone lies one nucleotide away. In DNA, the CDR3 is TGTGCCAGCAGTTTCTCCCGGTACACTGAAGCTTTCTTT. Translating gives CASSFSRYTEAFF. This rearrangement joins TRBV11-3 to TRBJ1-1; D ambiguous. Germline V gene sequence: CDR1 SGHNT, CDR2 YENEEA. With 6 bases removed from V and 3 bases from J, the gap between germline ends came to 11 bases. This CDR3 is 13 amino acids long.